The clone carrying this T cell receptor beta chain appeared a few times. The antigen remains undetermined. RNA transcripts were the template, and TCR beta CDR3 regions were amplified from them. HTBI primers were used in a first-round RT-PCR, which preceded a second-round multiplex PCR. TCRdb re-analysed the multiplex PCR reads in MiXCR, keeping a single row per CDR3 protein. The table has fewer than 600,000 distinct CDR3 sequences, approximately 14% seen once; the top ten hold roughly 9.8%. The sample is drawn from a study of Graves' ophthalmopathy and Graves' hyperthyroidism. For donors with ophthalmopathy, the disease showed moderate-to-severe activity, reached CAS ≥3 and NOSPECS ≥4, and had lasted under 3 months. Whole-study results and caveats: Both an approximately 69% sensitivity and an approximately 75% specificity characterized the model's predictions of ophthalmopathy progression.

Sequenced input: blood. This sequence originates from a woman aged 30 to 39 with Graves' ophthalmopathy.

DNA of the CDR3: TGTGCCAGCAGCAGACAGTATAATGAAAAACTGTTTTTT. This sequence encodes CASSRQYNEKLFF. The chain combines TRBV7-8 with TRBJ1-4; D perhaps matches TRBD1 (5 bases). The V end was cut by 5 bases, the J end by 4 bases, with 8 bases between. This CDR3 spans 13 amino acids. Germline assignment: CDR1 SGHVS and CDR2 FQNEAQ.